These 29 T cell receptor beta chains came from one sample sequenced in a study of T cell repertoires in aging, cancer and after chemotherapy. Multiplex touch-down PCR with TRB-A/B primers amplified rearranged V-D-J TRB sequences. TCRdb independently ran MiXCR on the multiplex PCR reads; one entry per CDR3 protein. The sample yields roughly 6,200 distinct CDR3 sequences, roughly 25% seen once. The template was genomic DNA from peripheral blood, not RNA. The sequenced sample was blood. Every receptor here comes from a human donor in good health.

This clonotype was seen once. A much larger clone differs from this one at a single base, so this may be a read error. The CDR3 DNA is TGTGACAGCAGCTTATTATCAGTGAACACTGAAGCTTTCTTT. Its protein is CDSSLLSVNTEAFF. The rearrangement joins TRBV7-2 to TRBJ1-1, with D unclear. CDR1 is SGHTA, CDR2 FQGNSA, per germline. This CDR3 contains 14 residues.

With respect to this clonotype: This sequence may be a read error, since a much larger clone differs from it by one base. This sequence joins TRBV20-1 and TRBJ2-2, with 10 nucleotides matching TRBD2. Germline assignment: CDR1 DFQATT and CDR2 SNEGSKA (reference sequence). The CDR3 is 17 amino acids. As DNA, the CDR3 is TGCAGTGTTAGAGACCTAGGAGCGGGAGGGAAGAGCGGGGAGCTGTTTTTT. Translation gives CSVRDLGAGGKSGELFF.

This clonotype was seen only a few times. The V call is TRBV11-3, the J call TRBJ1-6; weak D call: TRBD1 (6 bases). CDR1 and CDR2 (germline): SGHNT, YENEEA. The CDR3 has 15 amino acids. V lost 3 bases, J lost 5 bases, and 11 bases lay in between. The CDR3 nucleotides are TGTGCCAGCAGCTTCCGCCAGGGGAATAATTCACCCCTCCACTTT. Protein: CASSFRQGNNSPLHF. The full variable domain, with the rest looked up from reference TRBV11-3 and TRBJ1-6, is EAGVVQSPRYKIIEKKQPVAFWCNPISGHNTLYWYLQNLGQGPELLIRYENEEAVDDSQLPKDRFSAERLKGVDSTLKIQPAELGDSAVYLCASSFRQGNNSPLHFGNGTRLTVT.

This clonotype is medium-sized by share. The chain carries TRBV6-1 and TRBJ1-1, with D possibly TRBD1 on 6 matching bases. Trimming took 8 bases from V and 3 from J, leaving 19 bases between them. From germline, CDR1 is MNHNS and CDR2 SASEGT. The CDR3 runs 15 residues. The DNA of the CDR3 is TGTGCCAGCCCCGGGTGGGGGGCGCGGGACACTGAAGCTTTCTTT. Translating gives CASPGWGARDTEAFF.

By sample share, this clonotype is medium-sized. V is TRBV10-1 and J is TRBJ1-1; 9 nucleotides agree with TRBD1. The CDR3 spans 15 residues. V gave up 10 bases and J gave up 4 bases; unmatched junction bases: 13. Germline V gene data show CDR1 as WNHNN and CDR2 as SYGVQD (reference sequence). This CDR3 reads CATNRDRVWGTEAFF. The CDR3 nucleotides read TGCGCCACCAACCGGGACAGGGTATGGGGCACTGAAGCTTTCTTT.

This clonotype was seen more than once but under ten times. CDR3 amino acids: CSASASGGAGETQYF. The CDR3 DNA reads as TGCAGTGCTAGTGCTAGCGGGGGGGCCGGAGAGACCCAGTACTTC. The gene calls are TRBV20-1 and TRBJ2-5, with TRBD2 matching over 12 bases. J gave up 4 bases and V 3 bases, and 6 bases lay outside the gene matches. The CDR3 length is 15 residues. Germline CDR1 reads DFQATT; CDR2 reads SNEGSKA (reference sequence).

This clonotype is labeled as medium-sized (0.01 to 0.1%). The V and J genes are TRBV18 and TRBJ2-7; D uncertain. Between the trimmed V and J ends, which lost 1 base and 2 bases, there was a span of 12 bases. Germline CDR1 KGHSH, CDR2 LQKENI. The CDR3 spans 15 residues. The CDR3 DNA reads as TGTGCCAGCTCACCACGGGCAGTACCAACCTACGAGCAGTACTTC. Its translation is CASSPRAVPTYEQYF.

About this clonotype: A much larger clonotype is one base distant, so this may be a read error. V and J are TRBV5-6 and TRBJ2-5; no firm D call. CDR3 length equals 13 residues. Germline CDR1 reads SGHDT; CDR2 reads YYEEEE. The CDR3 DNA is TGTGCCAACAGCCAAGGACGTTACGAGACCCAGTACTTC. Its translation: CANSQGRYETQYF.

This clonotype is classed as medium-sized. The rearrangement uses TRBV27 and TRBJ2-7; 8 positions match TRBD1. The CDR3 length is 13 residues. The trim removed 6 bases at V and 6 bases at J, leaving 7 bases unmatched. Germline assignment: CDR1 MNHEY and CDR2 SMNVEV (reference sequence). CDR3: CASRDRDWGEQYF. CDR3 in DNA: TGTGCCAGCAGGGACAGGGATTGGGGCGAGCAGTACTTC.

This clonotype qualifies as medium-sized. The chain employs TRBV6-1 and TRBJ2-1, with a tentative D call TRBD2 (5 bases). Trimming pared 6 bases from V and 7 bases from J, leaving 13 bases between. Germline lookup yields CDR1 MNHNS and CDR2 SASEGT. The CDR3 totals 13 residues. Here the CDR3 DNA reads TGTGCCAGCAGGGGGTCGGAGGTGAATGAGCAGTTCTTC. It codes for CASRGSEVNEQFF.

This clonotype was observed at least ten times. The rearrangement joins TRBV14 to TRBJ2-2; no reliable D call. The CDR3 runs 18 residues. Trimming shortened V by 0 bases and J by 3 bases, and 17 bases separated the two germline ends. Per the germline V gene, CDR1 is SGHDN and CDR2 is FVKESK. The CDR3 region has the DNA TGTGCCAGCAGCCAAGAGACAAACCCCCTCGTAGACACCGGGGAGCTGTTTTTT. Its protein product is CASSQETNPLVDTGELFF. Full variable domain (remainder filled in from reference TRBV14 and TRBJ2-2): EAGVTQFPSHSVIEKGQTVTLRCDPISGHDNLYWYRRVMGKEIKFLLHFVKESKQDESGMPNNRFLAERTGGTYSTLKVQPAELEDSGVYFCASSQETNPLVDTGELFFGEGSRLTVL.

In the case of this clonotype: This may arise from a read error, as a much more abundant clone is one base away. The genes are TRBV10-3 and TRBJ2-1, with unresolved D. The CDR3 contains 14 residues. Germline lookup yields CDR1 ENHRY and CDR2 SYGVKD. The V end was cut by 5 bases, the J end by 2 bases, with 10 bases between. The CDR3, as DNA: TGTGCCATCAGTTCGGCAGGAACCTACAATGAGCAGTTCTTC. Its protein is CAISSAGTYNEQFF.

The chain combines TRBV20-1 with TRBJ1-2; 9 bases agree with TRBD1. Trimming removed 3 bases from V and 4 bases from J; junction bases left unmatched: 3. This CDR3 is built from 13 residues. Germline-derived CDR1 and CDR2 are DFQATT and SNEGSKA (reference sequence). The CDR3 region has the DNA TGCAGTGCTAGGGACAGGGGTACCTATGGCTACACCTTC. Protein sequence: CSARDRGTYGYTF.

The chain carries TRBV6-5 and TRBJ1-1, with D hard to call. The CDR3 totals 13 residues. The germline V and J ends were trimmed by 4 bases and 5 bases, with 11 bases remaining between them. Germline V gene sequence: CDR1 MNHEY, CDR2 SVGAGI. CDR3 coding DNA: TGTGCCAGCAGTTTCCGGAGAGCGACTGAAGCTTTCTTT. Protein: CASSFRRATEAFF.

By sample share, this clonotype is medium-sized. The chain couples TRBV12-3 or TRBV12-4 to TRBJ1-1; 7 bases match TRBD1. The CDR3 is 15 amino acids. Unmatched junction bases numbered 8, after V lost 5 bases and J lost 2 bases. CDR3 bases: TGTGCCAGCAGTCCTCGACAGGGACAAAACACTGAAGCTTTCTTT. It yields the protein CASSPRQGQNTEAFF.

The chain combines TRBV5-4 with TRBJ2-5; no reliable D call. V lost 5 bases and J lost 5, with 16 bases in between. CDR3 length: 14 residues. In germline, CDR1 is SGHNT, CDR2 YYREEE (reference sequence). This chain's CDR3 is CASSFDSNGETQYF. The CDR3 DNA sequence: TGTGCCAGCAGTTTTGATTCTAATGGGGAGACCCAGTACTTC. The whole variable domain, filled in from reference TRBV5-4 and TRBJ2-5, reads ETGVTQSPTHLIKTRGQQVTLRCSSQSGHNTVSWYQQALGQGPQFIFQYYREEENGRGNFPPRFSGLQFPNYSSELNVNALELDDSALYLCASSFDSNGETQYFGPGTRLLVL.

By proportion, this clonotype is medium-sized. The chain recombines TRBV19 with TRBJ1-1; no clear D. Trimming removed 7 bases at V and 5 bases at J, with 17 bases between. The CDR3 is 14 residues long. Looked up from germline, CDR1 is LNHDA and CDR2 is SQIVND (reference sequence). Here the CDR3 reads CASNRGSVVTEAFF. In DNA form, the CDR3 reads TGTGCCAGTAATCGGGGATCGGTGGTTACTGAAGCTTTCTTT.

The CDR3 protein is CASSLAVASTDTQYF. For the CDR3, the DNA is TGTGCCAGCAGCTTAGCGGTCGCGAGCACAGATACGCAGTATTTT. The chain joins TRBV11-1 to TRBJ2-3, with D hard to call. The germline V and J ends were trimmed by 0 bases and 0 bases, with 7 bases remaining between them. The CDR3 has 15 amino acids. Germline V lookup: CDR1 SGHAT, CDR2 FQDESV (reference sequence).

There are many counts of this clonotype. V gene TRBV5-1 combines with J gene TRBJ1-2; TRBD1 agrees at 7 bases. V trimming: 3 bases; J trimming: 2 bases; junction bases outside the gene matches: 1. Germline CDR1 and CDR2: SGHRS and YFSETQ. The CDR3 consists of 13 residues. CDR3 sequence reads: CASSSGQNYGYTF. The CDR3 DNA reads as TGCGCCAGCAGCTCGGGACAGAACTATGGCTACACCTTC.

This clonotype rates as medium-sized. This chain joins TRBV5-4 and TRBJ2-1, with 7 bases lining up with TRBD2. This CDR3 is built from 13 residues. Germline loops: CDR1 SGHNT, CDR2 YYREEE (reference sequence). With V trimmed by 0 bases and J by 10 bases, 4 bases remained unmatched. The CDR3 region has the DNA TGTGCCAGCAGCTTGGCGGGAGGAAGAGAGCAGTTCTTC. Translated, it gives CASSLAGGREQFF.

This chain links TRBV5-1 with TRBJ1-2; D unclear. Trimming removed 0 bases from V and 4 bases from J, with 13 bases in between. Germline CDR1 and CDR2: SGHRS and YFSETQ. The CDR3 totals 15 residues. The CDR3 coding sequence is TGCGCCAGCAGCTTGGCGGCCACGGAAGTCTATGGCTACACCTTC. This translates into CASSLAATEVYGYTF.

The V and J genes are TRBV5-6 and TRBJ1-5; D unresolved. The CDR3 consists of 14 residues. Trimming cost V 0 bases and J 5 bases, with 9 bases left between them. CDR1 and CDR2 from the germline V gene are SGHDT and YYEEEE. CDR3 nucleotides: TGTGCCAGCAGCTTGGGAAAGGGCTATCAGCCCCAGCATTTT. It is translated as CASSLGKGYQPQHF.

This clonotype is termed medium-sized. The chain joins TRBV12-3 or TRBV12-4 to TRBJ2-2; no definite D call. Trimming removed 6 bases from V and 4 bases from J, with 6 bases in between. This CDR3 comprises 12 residues. The CDR3 is CASRHSTGELFF. As DNA, the CDR3 is TGTGCCAGCAGACACTCCACCGGGGAGCTGTTTTTT.

This clonotype is deemed medium-sized. V and J are TRBV6-5 and TRBJ1-2; weak D call: TRBD1 (6 bases). This CDR3 has 15 amino acids. Germline V lookup: CDR1 MNHEY, CDR2 SVGAGI. V gave up 7 bases and J gave up 5 bases, with 20 bases separating them. Here the CDR3 DNA reads TGTGCCAGCACCTCGCAGAGGACAGCAGATTATGGCTACACCTTC. Its protein is CASTSQRTADYGYTF.

This clonotype is medium-sized by share. The chain couples TRBV6-1 to TRBJ2-5; D is unclear. The CDR3 totals 14 residues. V lost 0 bases, J lost 4 bases, and 9 bases lay in between. Germline CDR1 and CDR2: MNHNS and SASEGT. In DNA form, the CDR3 reads TGTGCCAGCAGTGAAGCCCACAGCTCAGAGACCCAGTACTTC. It yields the protein CASSEAHSSETQYF.

V is TRBV20-1 and J is TRBJ2-5; 11 nucleotides align to TRBD2. There are 14 residues in the CDR3. Germline V gene lookup returns CDR1 DFQATT and CDR2 SNEGSKA (reference sequence). The V and J ends lost 4 bases and 4 bases, in that order; junction bases with no gene match: 5. CDR3 sequence (DNA): TGCAGTGCTAATAGCGGGGGGGCCAGAGAGACCCAGTACTTC. Translation: CSANSGGARETQYF.

This clonotype rates as medium-sized (0.01 to 0.1%). The chain recombines TRBV29-1 with TRBJ1-1; D unclear. CDR3 length equals 14 residues. V dropped 3 bases and J dropped 2 bases, with 13 bases sitting between them. Germline CDR1 and CDR2: SQVTM and ANQGSEA. CDR3 in amino acids: CSVEAESHNTEAFF. The CDR3 bases are TGCAGCGTTGAGGCAGAATCCCACAACACTGAAGCTTTCTTT.

This clonotype rates as medium-sized. This chain joins TRBV12-3 or TRBV12-4 and TRBJ2-6; TRBD2 matches 11 bases. V trimming: 5 bases; J trimming: 0 bases; junction bases outside the gene matches: 12. This CDR3 is built from 20 residues. The CDR3 here is CASSPRPGTSGHSGANVLTF. The CDR3 DNA is TGTGCCAGCAGTCCCCGTCCCGGGACTAGCGGACACTCTGGGGCCAACGTCCTGACTTTC.

This clonotype is judged medium-sized. The J gene is TRBJ2-1, the V gene TRBV7-9, with D maybe TRBD2 (6 bases). Germline CDR1 SEHNR, CDR2 FQNEAQ (reference sequence). V lost 6 bases and J 6 bases, leaving 12 bases between the germline ends. The CDR3 has 13 amino acids. The DNA for the CDR3 is TGTGCCAGCAGGAGCGGAGGGTTCAATGAGCAGTTCTTC. Its translation is CASRSGGFNEQFF.